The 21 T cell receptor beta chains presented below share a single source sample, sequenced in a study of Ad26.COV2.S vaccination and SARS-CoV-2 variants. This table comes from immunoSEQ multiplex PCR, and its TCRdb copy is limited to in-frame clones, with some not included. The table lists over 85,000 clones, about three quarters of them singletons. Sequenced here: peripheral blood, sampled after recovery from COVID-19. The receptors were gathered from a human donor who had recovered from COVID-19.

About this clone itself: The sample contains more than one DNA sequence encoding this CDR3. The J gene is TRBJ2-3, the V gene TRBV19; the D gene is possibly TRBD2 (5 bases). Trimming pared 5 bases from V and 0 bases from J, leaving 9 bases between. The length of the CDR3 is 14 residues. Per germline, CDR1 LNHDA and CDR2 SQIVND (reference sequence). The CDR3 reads CASSPRTSTDTQYF. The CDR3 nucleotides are TGTGCCAGTAGTCCCCGGACTAGCACAGATACGCAGTATTTT.

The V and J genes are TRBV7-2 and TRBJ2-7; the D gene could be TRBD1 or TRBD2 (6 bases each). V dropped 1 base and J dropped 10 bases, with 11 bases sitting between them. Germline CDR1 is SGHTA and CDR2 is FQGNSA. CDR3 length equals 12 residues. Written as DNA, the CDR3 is TGTGCCAGCAGCTTAGGCGAGGGGGGACAGTACTTC. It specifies CASSLGEGGQYF. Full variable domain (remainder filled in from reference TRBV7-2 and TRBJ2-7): GAGVSQSPSNKVTEKGKDVELRCDPISGHTALYWYRQSLGQGLEFLIYFQGNSAPDKSGLPSDRFSAERTGGSVSTLTIQRTQQEDSAVYLCASSLGEGGQYFGPGTRLTVT.

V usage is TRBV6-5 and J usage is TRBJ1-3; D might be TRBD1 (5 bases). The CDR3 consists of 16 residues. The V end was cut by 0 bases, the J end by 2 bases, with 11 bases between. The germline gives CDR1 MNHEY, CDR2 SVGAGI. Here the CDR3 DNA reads TGTGCCAGCAGTTACTCTACAGGAGCGGCTGGAAACACCATATATTTT. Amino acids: CASSYSTGAAGNTIYF.

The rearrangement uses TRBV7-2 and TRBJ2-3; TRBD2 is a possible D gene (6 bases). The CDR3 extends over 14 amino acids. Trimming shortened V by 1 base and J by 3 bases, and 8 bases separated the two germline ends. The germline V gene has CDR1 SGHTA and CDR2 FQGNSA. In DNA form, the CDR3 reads TGTGCCAGCAGCTTAGAGCGGGCGACAGATACGCAGTATTTT. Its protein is CASSLERATDTQYF.

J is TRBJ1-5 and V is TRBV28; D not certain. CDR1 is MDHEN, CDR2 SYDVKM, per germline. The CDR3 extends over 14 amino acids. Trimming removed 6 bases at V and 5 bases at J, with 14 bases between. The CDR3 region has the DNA TGTGCCAGCAGCCTAAATGGGATTTATCAGCCCCAGCATTTT. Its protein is CASSLNGIYQPQHF.

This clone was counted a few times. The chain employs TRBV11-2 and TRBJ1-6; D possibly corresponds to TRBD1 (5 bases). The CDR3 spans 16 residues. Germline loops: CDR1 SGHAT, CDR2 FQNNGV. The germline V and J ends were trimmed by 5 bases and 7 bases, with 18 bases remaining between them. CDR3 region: CASSHLFRDVNSPLHF. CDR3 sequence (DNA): TGTGCCAGCAGCCACCTATTTAGGGACGTCAATTCACCCCTCCACTTT.

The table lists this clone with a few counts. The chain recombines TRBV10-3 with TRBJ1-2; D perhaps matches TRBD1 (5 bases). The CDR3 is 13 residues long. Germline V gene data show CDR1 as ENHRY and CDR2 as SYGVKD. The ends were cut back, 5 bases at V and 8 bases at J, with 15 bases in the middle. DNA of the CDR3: TGTGCCATCAGTAGGATGGGGGAATCCGGCTACACCTTC. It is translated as CAISRMGESGYTF.

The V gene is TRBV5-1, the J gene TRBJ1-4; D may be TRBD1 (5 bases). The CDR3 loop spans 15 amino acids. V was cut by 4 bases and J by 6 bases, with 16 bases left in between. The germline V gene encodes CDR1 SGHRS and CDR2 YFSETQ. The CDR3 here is CASSPEGYGDEKLFF. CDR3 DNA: TGCGCCAGCAGCCCCGAGGGGTACGGAGATGAAAAACTGTTTTTT.

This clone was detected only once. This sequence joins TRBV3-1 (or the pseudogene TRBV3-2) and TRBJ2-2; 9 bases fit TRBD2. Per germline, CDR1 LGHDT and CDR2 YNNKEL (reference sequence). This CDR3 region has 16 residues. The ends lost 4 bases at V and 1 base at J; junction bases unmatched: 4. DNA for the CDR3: TGTGCCAGCAGCCCCCGACTAGCGGTGAACACCGGGGAGCTGTTTTTT. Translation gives CASSPRLAVNTGELFF.

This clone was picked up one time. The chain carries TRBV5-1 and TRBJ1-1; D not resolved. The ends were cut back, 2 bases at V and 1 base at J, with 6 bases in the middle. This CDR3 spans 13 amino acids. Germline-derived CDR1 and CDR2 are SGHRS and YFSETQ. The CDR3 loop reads CASSLRWNTEAFF. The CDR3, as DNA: TGCGCCAGCAGCTTACGGTGGAACACTGAAGCTTTCTTT.

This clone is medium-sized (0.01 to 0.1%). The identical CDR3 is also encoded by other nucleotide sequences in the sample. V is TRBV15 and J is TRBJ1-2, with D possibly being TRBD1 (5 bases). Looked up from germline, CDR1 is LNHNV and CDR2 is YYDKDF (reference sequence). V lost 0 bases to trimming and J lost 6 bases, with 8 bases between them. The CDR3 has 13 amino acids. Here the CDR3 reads CATSREEGDGYTF. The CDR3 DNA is TGTGCCACCAGCAGAGAGGAAGGGGATGGCTACACCTTC.

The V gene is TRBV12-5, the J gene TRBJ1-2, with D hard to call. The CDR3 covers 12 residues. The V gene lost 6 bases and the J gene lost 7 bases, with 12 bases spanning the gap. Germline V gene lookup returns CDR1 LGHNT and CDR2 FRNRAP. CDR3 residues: CASGAGSRGYTF. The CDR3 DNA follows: TGTGCTAGTGGGGCCGGGAGCCGTGGCTACACCTTC.

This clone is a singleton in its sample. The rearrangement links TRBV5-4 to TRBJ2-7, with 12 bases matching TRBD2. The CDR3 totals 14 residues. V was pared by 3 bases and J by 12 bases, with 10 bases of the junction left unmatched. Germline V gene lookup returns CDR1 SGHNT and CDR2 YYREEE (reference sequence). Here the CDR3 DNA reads TGTGCCAGCAGCTCCTGGACTAGCGGGGTCACCAGGTACTTC. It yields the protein CASSSWTSGVTRYF. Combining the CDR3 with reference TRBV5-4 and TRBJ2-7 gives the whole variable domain ETGVTQSPTHLIKTRGQQVTLRCSSQSGHNTVSWYQQALGQGPQFIFQYYREEENGRGNFPPRFSGLQFPNYSSELNVNALELDDSALYLCASSSWTSGVTRYFGPGTRLTVT.

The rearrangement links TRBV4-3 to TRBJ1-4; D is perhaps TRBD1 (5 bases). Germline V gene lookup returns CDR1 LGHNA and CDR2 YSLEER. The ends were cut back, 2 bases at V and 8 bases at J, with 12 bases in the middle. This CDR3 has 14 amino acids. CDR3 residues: CASSQPGYREKLFF. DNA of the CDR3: TGCGCCAGCAGCCAACCAGGGTATAGGGAAAAACTGTTTTTT.

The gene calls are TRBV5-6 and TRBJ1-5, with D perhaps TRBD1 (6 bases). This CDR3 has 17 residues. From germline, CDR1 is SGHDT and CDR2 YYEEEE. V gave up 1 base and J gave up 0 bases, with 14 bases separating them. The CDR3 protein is CASSLRVDSYSNQPQHF. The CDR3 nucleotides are TGTGCCAGCAGCTTGAGGGTGGACAGCTATAGCAATCAGCCCCAGCATTTT. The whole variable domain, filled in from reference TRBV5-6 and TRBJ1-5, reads DAGVTQSPTHLIKTRGQQVTLRCSPKSGHDTVSWYQQALGQGPQFIFQYYEEEERQRGNFPDRFSGHQFPNYSSELNVNALLLGDSALYLCASSLRVDSYSNQPQHFGDGTRLSIL.

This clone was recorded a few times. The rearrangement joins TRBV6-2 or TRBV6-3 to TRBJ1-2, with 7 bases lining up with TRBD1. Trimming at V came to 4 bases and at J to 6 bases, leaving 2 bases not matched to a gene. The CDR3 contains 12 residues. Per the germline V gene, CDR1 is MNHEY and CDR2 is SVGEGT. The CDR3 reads CASSSQGNGYTF. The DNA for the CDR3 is TGTGCCAGCAGTTCACAGGGGAATGGCTACACCTTC.

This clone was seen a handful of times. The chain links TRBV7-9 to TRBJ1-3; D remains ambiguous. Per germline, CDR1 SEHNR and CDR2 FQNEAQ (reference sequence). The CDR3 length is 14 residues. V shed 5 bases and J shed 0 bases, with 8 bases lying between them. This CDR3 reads CASSPAYSGNTIYF. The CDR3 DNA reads TGTGCCAGCAGCCCAGCGTACTCTGGAAACACCATATATTTT.

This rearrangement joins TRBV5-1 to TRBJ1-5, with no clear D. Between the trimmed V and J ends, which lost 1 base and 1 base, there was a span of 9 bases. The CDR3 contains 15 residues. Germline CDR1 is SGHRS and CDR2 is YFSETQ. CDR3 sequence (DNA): TGCGCCAGCAGCTTGTTGCCGGGGAGCAATCAGCCCCAGCATTTT. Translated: CASSLLPGSNQPQHF.

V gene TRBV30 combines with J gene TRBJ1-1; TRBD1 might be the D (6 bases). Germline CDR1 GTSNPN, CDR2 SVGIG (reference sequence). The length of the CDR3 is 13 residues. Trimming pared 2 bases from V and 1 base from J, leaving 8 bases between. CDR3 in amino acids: CAWSRGGNTEAFF. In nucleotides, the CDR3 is TGTGCCTGGAGTAGGGGGGGGAACACTGAAGCTTTCTTT. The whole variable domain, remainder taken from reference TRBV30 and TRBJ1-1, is SQTIHQWPATLVQPVGSPLSLECTVEGTSNPNLYWYRQAAGRGLQLLFYSVGIGQISSEVPQNLSASRPQDRQFILSSKKLLLSDSGFYLCAWSRGGNTEAFFGQGTRLTVV.

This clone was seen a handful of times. CDR3 sequence: CASSQDPSAWYGYTF. DNA of the CDR3: TGTGCCAGCAGCCAAGATCCGAGTGCGTGGTATGGCTACACCTTC. The V gene is TRBV3-1 (or the pseudogene TRBV3-2), the J gene TRBJ1-2; D unclear. From germline, CDR1 is LGHDT and CDR2 YNNKEL (reference sequence). Trimming pared 0 bases from V and 5 bases from J, leaving 13 bases between. The CDR3 is 15 residues long.

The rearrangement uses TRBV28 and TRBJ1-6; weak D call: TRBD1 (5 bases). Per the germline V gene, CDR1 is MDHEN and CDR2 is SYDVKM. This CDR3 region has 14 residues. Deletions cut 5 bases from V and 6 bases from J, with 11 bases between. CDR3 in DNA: TGTGCCAGCAGTCGGGGGGAATTTAATTCACCCCTCCACTTT. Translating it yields CASSRGEFNSPLHF.